Presented here are 10 T cell receptor beta chains from one specimen sequenced in a study of cytomegalovirus exposure and HLA in healthy donors. Assay: immunoSEQ multiplex PCR; the TCRdb copy retains only in-frame clones and omits some. The sample lists some 200,000 clones, around 83% occurring once. The sequenced material came from PBMCs. Receptors originate from a woman aged 25 to 45 in good health and CMV-seropositive.

This clone has just one count. The chain has TRBV27 and TRBJ1-4; 8 bases agree with TRBD1. Germline loops: CDR1 MNHEY, CDR2 SMNVEV (reference sequence). With V trimmed by 2 bases and J by 0 bases, 23 bases remained unmatched. The length of the CDR3 is 23 residues. The CDR3, as DNA: TGTGCCAGCAGTTTACTACGGTCCAGGGGGCTCACCCGAAGCGCGTCAACTAATGAAAAACTGTTTTTT. Its protein is CASSLLRSRGLTRSASTNEKLFF.

The chain has TRBV5-1 and TRBJ1-2, with D tentatively TRBD1 (5 bases). This CDR3 has 14 amino acids. Germline V CDR1 and CDR2: SGHRS, YFSETQ. V was trimmed by 0 bases and J by 0 bases, leaving 6 bases between them. CDR3 DNA sequence: TGCGCCAGCAGCTTGGAGACAGCTAACTATGGCTACACCTTC. This gives the protein CASSLETANYGYTF.

The gene calls are TRBV2 and TRBJ1-1; 7 positions match TRBD1. Looked up from germline, CDR1 is SNHLY and CDR2 is FYNNEI. J lost 5 bases, V lost 7 bases, and 13 bases had no gene match. The CDR3 contains 15 residues. The CDR3 nucleotides are TGTGCCAGCAAACAGGGGTTCCGGGTTGGAACTGAAGCTTTCTTT. This encodes CASKQGFRVGTEAFF. Supplemented by reference TRBV2 and TRBJ1-1, the full variable domain reads EPEVTQTPSHQVTQMGQEVILRCVPISNHLYFYWYRQILGQKVEFLVSFYNNEISEKSEIFDDQFSVERPDGSNFTLKIRSTKLEDSAMYFCASKQGFRVGTEAFFGQGTRLTVV.

The chain couples TRBV27 to TRBJ2-1, with D perhaps TRBD2 (5 bases). Germline V gene lookup returns CDR1 MNHEY and CDR2 SMNVEV (reference sequence). V was clipped by 7 bases and J by 5 bases, with 18 bases between them. CDR3 length equals 15 residues. The CDR3 DNA reads as TGTGCCAGCAACCCACTTCCTCCGGGAAACAATGAGCAGTTCTTC. It is translated as CASNPLPPGNNEQFF.

The V and J genes are TRBV7-9 and TRBJ2-7, with 10 bases identical to TRBD2. The CDR3 has 16 residues. The germline V gene encodes CDR1 SEHNR and CDR2 FQNEAQ (reference sequence). The V and J ends lost 5 bases and 4 bases, in that order; junction bases with no gene match: 11. The CDR3 DNA is TGTGCCAGCAGCCCCCGAGATCCTAGCGGGAGTTACGAGCAGTACTTC. This translates into CASSPRDPSGSYEQYF.

This chain connects TRBV5-1 to TRBJ2-3, with 12 bases matching TRBD2. Germline V gene data show CDR1 as SGHRS and CDR2 as YFSETQ. The CDR3 is made up of 16 amino acids. Trimming took 3 bases from V and 4 from J; bases not matched to a gene: 6. The CDR3 loop is CASSSRLAGDPDTQYF. Here the CDR3 DNA reads TGCGCCAGCAGCTCCAGACTAGCGGGAGATCCAGATACGCAGTATTTT. Complete variable domain (other parts from reference TRBV5-1 and TRBJ2-3): KAGVTQTPRYLIKTRGQQVTLSCSPISGHRSVSWYQQTPGQGLQFLFEYFSETQRNKGNFPGRFSGRQFSNSRSEMNVSTLELGDSALYLCASSSRLAGDPDTQYFGPGTRLTVL.

This chain joins TRBV6-5 and TRBJ1-2, with unresolved D. This CDR3 region has 12 residues. The V and J ends lost 5 bases and 4 bases respectively, with 8 bases between them. CDR1 is MNHEY, CDR2 SVGAGI, per germline. DNA of the CDR3: TGTGCCAGCAGTCGGGGATTCTATGGCTACACCTTC. Translation: CASSRGFYGYTF.

The gene calls are TRBV13 and TRBJ2-1, with 12 positions matching TRBD2. CDR1 is PRHDT, CDR2 FYEKMQ, per germline (reference sequence). CDR3 size: 19 residues. Losses at the gene ends were 3 bases for V and 0 bases for J; bases not matched to a gene: 9. The CDR3 bases are TGTGCCAGCAGCTTCGTGACTAGCGGGAGCCGTAGCTCCTACAATGAGCAGTTCTTC. It encodes CASSFVTSGSRSSYNEQFF.

In this sample, this clone turned up once. This chain joins TRBV2 and TRBJ2-5; the D is unclear. Trimming pared 4 bases from V and 5 bases from J, leaving 8 bases between. Germline loops: CDR1 SNHLY, CDR2 FYNNEI. The CDR3 is 12 amino acids. This chain's CDR3 is CASSGALETQYF. The CDR3 nucleotides are TGTGCCAGCAGTGGGGCTTTGGAGACCCAGTACTTC.

The chain carries TRBV29-1 and TRBJ1-2; tentatively, D is TRBD1 (5 bases). V lost 6 bases and J lost 4, with 27 bases in between. Germline loops: CDR1 SQVTM, CDR2 ANQGSEA. The CDR3 sequence is 17 residues long. The CDR3 region is CSVDPSGVAGQGYGYTF. Written as DNA, the CDR3 is TGCAGCGTCGACCCGTCGGGGGTAGCGGGGCAGGGCTATGGCTACACCTTC.